The TCR beta chain under discussion was sequenced for a study of blood T cells in healthy people across ages. Note on this clonotype: An end of the junction differs from the germline gene, which may be a read error.

PCR was performed a second time for 7 to 11 cycles using a sample-barcoded 5' primer and a J-beta primer mix. MiXCR was run by TCRdb on the 5' RACE reads, yielding one entry per CDR3 protein. The sample lists over 1.5 million distinct CDR3 sequences; about 50% were seen once. Sequencing was carried out using blood. The receptor's source is a middle-aged woman in good health.

The DNA for the CDR3 is TGCGCCAGCAGCCGAATCGGGTCGACAGATACGAAGTATTTT. It yields the protein CASSRIGSTDTKYF. The chain has TRBV4-1 and TRBJ2-3, with D possibly being TRBD1 (5 bases). The germline gives CDR1 MGHRA, CDR2 YSYEKL. The CDR3 is 14 residues long.